The 24 T cell receptor beta chains listed next were all sequenced from one sample in a study of blood T cell repertoires in COVID-19. Profiled with immunoSEQ multiplex PCR; TCRdb holds only in-frame clones, not every one. This repertoire shows about 200,000 clones, roughly 85% found once; its top ten account for 3% to 4.5%. Sequencing was done on a sample of PBMCs or T cells enriched from blood (not recorded which). These receptors all come from a woman in her thirties or forties with acute COVID-19.

In its sample, this clone was seen once. The chain couples TRBV30 to TRBJ2-3; possible D gene TRBD2, 5 bases. V shed 2 bases and J shed 4 bases, with 13 bases lying between them. The CDR3 length is 14 residues. CDR1 GTSNPN and CDR2 SVGIG come from the germline V gene (reference sequence). The CDR3 DNA reads as TGTGCCTGGAGTTATGGTCCGAGGGCAGATACGCAGTATTTT. Encoded protein: CAWSYGPRADTQYF.

This rearrangement joins TRBV2 to TRBJ2-7, with 8 bases identical to TRBD2. The length of the CDR3 is 15 residues. Trimming took 7 bases from V and 5 from J; bases not matched to a gene: 13. Per germline, CDR1 SNHLY and CDR2 FYNNEI. The CDR3 loop is CASNLEAGGSDEQYF. The CDR3 nucleotides read TGTGCCAGCAACCTAGAGGCGGGGGGCAGCGACGAGCAGTACTTC.

The chain joins TRBV28 to TRBJ2-2; the D gene is possibly TRBD1 (5 bases). The CDR3 length is 15 residues. Germline-derived CDR1 and CDR2 are MDHEN and SYDVKM. Between the trimmed V and J ends, which lost 5 bases and 9 bases, there was a span of 19 bases. This chain's CDR3 is CASSDWRQQGRELFF. The CDR3, as DNA: TGTGCCAGCAGTGACTGGAGACAGCAGGGCAGGGAGCTGTTTTTT.

The rearrangement joins TRBV4-2 to TRBJ2-7, with 13 bases lining up with TRBD2. V was pared by 3 bases and J by 2 bases, with 10 bases of the junction left unmatched. The CDR3 sequence is 18 residues long. CDR1 is LGHNA and CDR2 is YNFKEQ in the germline V gene. The CDR3 loop reads CASSQGWTSGSSPYEQYF. CDR3 nucleotides: TGTGCCAGCAGCCAGGGTTGGACTAGCGGGAGTAGCCCCTACGAGCAGTACTTC.

This clone was picked up a small number of times. The V and J genes are TRBV7-9 and TRBJ1-2, with D maybe TRBD1 (5 bases). The germline V gene encodes CDR1 SEHNR and CDR2 FQNEAQ (reference sequence). There are 12 residues in the CDR3. V lost 5 bases and J 8 bases, leaving 12 bases between the germline ends. CDR3: CASSPTRGGYTF. The CDR3 DNA reads as TGTGCCAGCAGCCCCACGCGGGGCGGCTACACCTTC.

This chain connects TRBV11-2 to TRBJ2-5; 7 positions match TRBD1. CDR1 SGHAT and CDR2 FQNNGV come from the germline V gene. The ends lost 0 bases at V and 4 bases at J; junction bases unmatched: 8. The CDR3 runs to 16 residues. The CDR3 DNA reads as TGTGCCAGCAGCTTAGATGGGACAGTTGGGGCAGAGACCCAGTACTTC. Amino acid sequence: CASSLDGTVGAETQYF.

V usage is TRBV5-1 and J usage is TRBJ2-3, with D perhaps TRBD1 (6 bases). Looked up from germline, CDR1 is SGHRS and CDR2 is YFSETQ. The CDR3 contains 13 residues. V lost 5 bases and J 4 bases, leaving 11 bases between the germline ends. The CDR3 loop is CASSYYRADTQYF. For the CDR3, the DNA is TGCGCCAGCAGTTATTACAGGGCAGATACGCAGTATTTT.

On this clone: Other DNA sequences in this sample translate to the same CDR3. The CDR3 bases are TGTGCCAGCAGTTCACAGGGAGGGGAAAAACTGTTTTTT. It codes for CASSSQGGEKLFF. The genes are TRBV6-5 and TRBJ1-4; D may be TRBD1 (6 bases). Per the germline V gene, CDR1 is MNHEY and CDR2 is SVGAGI. The CDR3 is made up of 13 amino acids. V lost 4 bases and J 8 bases, leaving 11 bases between the germline ends.

This clone was detected once. This chain joins TRBV2 and TRBJ1-5; 7 bases are shared with TRBD1. Germline CDR1 is SNHLY and CDR2 is FYNNEI. CDR3 length: 18 amino acids. The trim removed 4 bases at V and 0 bases at J, leaving 12 bases unmatched. The CDR3 protein is CASSGPPTPGGSNQPQHF. The CDR3 DNA is TGTGCCAGCAGTGGACCACCGACACCAGGGGGTAGCAATCAGCCCCAGCATTTT.

In the case of this clone: At one of its ends the junction is not consistent with the germline gene, which may arise from a read error. The genes are TRBV27 and TRBJ2-7; 9 bases match TRBD1. The CDR3 is 15 amino acids. Per the germline V gene, CDR1 is MNHEY and CDR2 is SMNVEV (reference sequence). Written as DNA, the CDR3 is TGTGCCAGCAGTGTATCCGGGACAGGGATTTACGAGCAGTACTTC. Translation gives CASSVSGTGIYEQYF.

The rearrangement uses TRBV19 and TRBJ1-5; 10 bases align to TRBD1. CDR1 is LNHDA, CDR2 SQIVND, per germline (reference sequence). After removal of 3 bases from V and 4 bases from J, the junction contained 9 bases not matched to a gene. The CDR3 runs to 17 residues. CDR3 DNA: TGTGCCAGTAGTATTTCCGGGACAGGGGTAGGGAATCAGCCCCAGCATTTT. Translation gives CASSISGTGVGNQPQHF.

The rearrangement joins TRBV12-3 or TRBV12-4 to TRBJ2-4, with D perhaps matching TRBD1 (5 bases). The CDR3 totals 13 residues. V was cut by 4 bases and J by 4 bases, with 8 bases left in between. The CDR3 bases are TGTGCCAGCAGTTGGGGCAGTAAAAACATTCAGTACTTC. Protein: CASSWGSKNIQYF.

This clone was detected once. CDR3 in DNA: TGTGCCAGCAGTTTACAAGTTAATCCTACAGGGGTGGGCAATCAGCCCCAGCATTTT. This encodes CASSLQVNPTGVGNQPQHF. The chain couples TRBV27 to TRBJ1-5; 7 positions agree with TRBD1. The CDR3 is 19 residues long. Germline lookup yields CDR1 MNHEY and CDR2 SMNVEV (reference sequence). V lost 2 bases, J lost 2 bases, and 15 bases stayed unmatched.

The chain is built from TRBV27 and TRBJ1-2; the match to TRBD1 covers 9 bases. The V gene end was trimmed by 6 bases and the J gene end by 4 bases; junction bases not matched to a gene: 18. The germline CDR1 and CDR2 sequences are MNHEY and SMNVEV (reference sequence). The CDR3 is 18 residues long. The DNA of the CDR3 is TGTGCCAGCAGCCCCAGCACAGGGGGCGAGGGCCCCCTCTATGGCTACACCTTC. Protein: CASSPSTGGEGPLYGYTF.

The V gene is TRBV24-1, the J gene TRBJ2-3; 9 nucleotides line up with TRBD2. V was clipped by 6 bases and J by 4 bases; unmatched bases: 7. This CDR3 region has 15 residues. CDR1 is KGHDR and CDR2 is SFDVKD in the germline V gene. The CDR3 DNA is TGTGCCACCAGTAGTAGCGGGAGTAAGCCAGATACGCAGTATTTT. This encodes CATSSSGSKPDTQYF.

The chain uses TRBV27 and TRBJ1-5; no definite D call. The CDR3 sequence is 13 residues long. Germline V gene lookup returns CDR1 MNHEY and CDR2 SMNVEV (reference sequence). V dropped 3 bases and J dropped 2 bases, with 5 bases sitting between them. The CDR3 protein is CASSFIRNQPQHF. CDR3 bases: TGTGCCAGCAGTTTTATCCGCAATCAGCCCCAGCATTTT.

This clone was seen just once. The chain employs TRBV7-9 and TRBJ2-1; 7 bases line up with TRBD1. This CDR3 comprises 13 residues. The V gene's germline CDR1 is SEHNR and CDR2 FQNEAQ (reference sequence). With 5 bases clipped from V and 6 bases from J, the junction kept 4 bases outside the gene matches. CDR3 loop: CASSPSGGNEQFF. The CDR3 DNA sequence: TGTGCCAGCAGCCCCTCAGGGGGCAATGAGCAGTTCTTC.

This chain joins TRBV28 and TRBJ2-6; 9 bases map to TRBD1. After removal of 5 bases from V and 4 bases from J, the junction contained 6 bases not matched to a gene. The CDR3 has 16 amino acids. CDR1 MDHEN and CDR2 SYDVKM come from the germline V gene. CDR3 bases: TGTGCCAGCAGTCCACAGGGGGCGGACGGGGCCAACGTCCTGACTTTC. This translates into CASSPQGADGANVLTF.

This sequence joins TRBV9 and TRBJ2-1; 12 nucleotides match TRBD1. CDR1 is SGDLS, CDR2 YYNGEE, per germline. The CDR3 contains 17 residues. V was pared by 4 bases and J by 0 bases, with 5 bases of the junction left unmatched. The CDR3 coding sequence is TGTGCCAGCAGCTCTGGGACAGGGGGCAGCTCCTACAATGAGCAGTTCTTC. The encoded protein is CASSSGTGGSSYNEQFF.

The chain uses TRBV20-1 and TRBJ1-2; TRBD1 aligns across 7 bases. J gave up 5 bases and V 3 bases, and 6 bases lay outside the gene matches. The CDR3 runs 13 residues. CDR1 and CDR2 from the germline V gene are DFQATT and SNEGSKA (reference sequence). The CDR3 bases are TGCAGTGCTAGTGTCAGGGGGGATTATGGCTACACCTTC. Amino acid sequence: CSASVRGDYGYTF.

As DNA, the CDR3 is TGCGCCAGCAGTTGGACGGGAGGGAGCGAGACCCAGTACTTC. This gives the protein CASSWTGGSETQYF. The rearrangement uses TRBV10-2 and TRBJ2-5; 8 nucleotides align to TRBD2. The CDR3 is 14 amino acids. Germline V gene sequence: CDR1 WSHSY, CDR2 SAAADI. V lost 5 bases to trimming and J lost 5 bases; unmatched junction nucleotides: 7.

This clone was counted a single time. The rearrangement joins TRBV18 to TRBJ2-5; D may be TRBD2 (5 bases). Trimming took 0 bases from V and 2 from J, leaving 13 bases between them. Germline lookup yields CDR1 KGHSH and CDR2 LQKENI. This CDR3 contains 16 residues. CDR3 sequence reads: CASSPPRLLLQETQYF. As DNA, the CDR3 is TGTGCCAGCTCACCACCGAGACTACTTCTACAAGAGACCCAGTACTTC.

The V and J genes are TRBV19 and TRBJ1-1; 12 bases are a match to TRBD1. J gave up 3 bases and V 6 bases, and 11 bases lay outside the gene matches. This CDR3 is 17 amino acids long. CDR1 is LNHDA, CDR2 SQIVND, per germline (reference sequence). The CDR3 here is CASRARRDRGRDTEAFF. The CDR3, as DNA: TGTGCCAGTAGAGCGCGTCGGGACAGGGGGCGCGACACTGAAGCTTTCTTT.

V usage is TRBV5-1 and J usage is TRBJ1-3, with 7 bases aligning to TRBD1. This CDR3 spans 15 amino acids. With 2 bases clipped from V and 0 bases from J, the junction kept 2 bases outside the gene matches. Germline V lookup: CDR1 SGHRS, CDR2 YFSETQ. The CDR3 coding sequence is TGCGCCAGCAGCTTAGACAGGGCCTCTGGAAACACCATATATTTT. This translates into CASSLDRASGNTIYF.